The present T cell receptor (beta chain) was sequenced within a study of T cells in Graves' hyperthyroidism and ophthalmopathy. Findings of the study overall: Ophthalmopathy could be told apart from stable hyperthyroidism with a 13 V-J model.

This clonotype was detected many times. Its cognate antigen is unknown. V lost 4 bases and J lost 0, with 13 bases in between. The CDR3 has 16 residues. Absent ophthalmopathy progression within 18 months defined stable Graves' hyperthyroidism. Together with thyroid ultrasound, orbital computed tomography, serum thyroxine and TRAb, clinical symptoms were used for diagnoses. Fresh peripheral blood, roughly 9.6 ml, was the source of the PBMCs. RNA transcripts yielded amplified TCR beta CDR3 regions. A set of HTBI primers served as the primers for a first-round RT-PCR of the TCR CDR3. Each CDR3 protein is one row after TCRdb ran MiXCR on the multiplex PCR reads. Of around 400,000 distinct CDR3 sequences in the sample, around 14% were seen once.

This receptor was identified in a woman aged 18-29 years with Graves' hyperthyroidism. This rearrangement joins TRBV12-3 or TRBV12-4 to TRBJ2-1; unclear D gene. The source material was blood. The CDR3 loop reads CASSSRVHSSYNEQFF. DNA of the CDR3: TGTGCCAGCAGTTCACGGGTTCACAGCTCCTACAATGAGCAGTTCTTC.